This T cell receptor beta chain derives from a study of T cell responses to AZD1222 COVID-19 vaccine. Study context: Second doses at about 4 or about 12 weeks were pooled.

Using immunoSEQ multiplex PCR, the repertoire was profiled, and TCRdb retains in-frame clones only, with some absent. The sample has some 140,000 clones, roughly 90% seen once. The germline V and J ends were trimmed by 5 bases and 0 bases, with 13 bases remaining between them. Germline lookup yields CDR1 SGHTA and CDR2 FQGNSA. The CDR3 length is 15 residues. Study-wide points: Rises in breadth and depth of Spike-specific TCRs came after two AZD1222 doses. AZD1222 recipients seropositive at baseline numbered only 5 or 6.

A remark on this clone: The antigen remains unidentified.

This rearrangement joins TRBV7-2 to TRBJ1-1, with unresolved D. The specimen comprised peripheral blood, sampled on day 0 of AZD1222 vaccination. This receptor was obtained from an adult in good health. CDR3 nucleotides: TGTGCCAGCAGCCTCACACGGGCTATGAACACTGAAGCTTTCTTT. Protein sequence: CASSLTRAMNTEAFF.